This TCR beta chain was identified in a study of human T cells and chemical hapten exposure. CDR3 length equals 15 residues. V was pared by 4 bases and J by 3 bases, with 17 bases between. Germline lookup yields CDR1 DFQATT and CDR2 SNEGSKA (reference sequence). This clonotype was detected many times. Time point indicated: patch test 3, about 24 weeks after DPC sensitization. The sample's treatment: therapeutic diphenylcyclopropenone sensitization with weekly scalp DPC. TCRdb fed the RACE reads into MiXCR, producing one record per CDR3 protein. The table has approximately 32,000 distinct CDR3 sequences, nearly 6% seen once.

The input for sequencing was whole blood, taken in connection with sensitization to the hapten diphenylcyclopropenone (DPC). The chain carries TRBV20-1 and TRBJ2-3; D is unresolved. The receptor was derived from a man between 25 and 39 years old with alopecia areata. Some clones in this sample may be carry-over from other donors' samples. The CDR3 DNA is TGCAGTGCTACGAACCCGGTCCTGTTAACAGATACGCAGTATTTT. It translates to CSATNPVLLTDTQYF.